Presented here are 9 T cell receptor beta chains from one specimen sequenced in a study of regulatory T cells in long-lasting Graves disease. Arm-PCR with iRepertoire HTBI primers amplified the CDR3 regions for these TCR beta libraries. TCRdb redid the calling of the multiplex PCR reads with MiXCR, one entry per CDR3 protein. Of about 620,000 distinct CDR3 sequences listed, roughly 15% are singletons. This sample's time point: newly diagnosed GD, antithyroid drugs for less than 3 months. PBMC-extracted RNA yielded the TCR library. The sample also formed part of further work on T cells in Graves' hyperthyroidism and ophthalmopathy.

The sample consisted of peripheral blood mononuclear cells (PBMCs), taken at new diagnosis, from a patient treated with antithyroid drugs. These receptor sequences come from a woman aged 30 to 39 with Graves disease.

This chain links TRBV5-1 with TRBJ2-7; 8 bases agree with TRBD2. The junction had 4 bases not matched to a gene; V was cut back by 0 bases and J by 5 bases. The CDR3 sequence is 14 residues long. Germline V CDR1 and CDR2: SGHRS, YFSETQ. DNA of the CDR3: TGCGCCAGCAGCTTGGGGACTAGCTGGAACGAGCAGTACTTC. Translated: CASSLGTSWNEQYF.

The sample holds a few counts of this clonotype. The chain couples TRBV30 to TRBJ1-5; D unresolved. This CDR3 contains 13 residues. V was cut by 1 base and J by 7 bases, with 11 bases left in between. Looked up from germline, CDR1 is GTSNPN and CDR2 is SVGIG (reference sequence). The CDR3 protein is CAWSGLSGQPQHF. As DNA, the CDR3 is TGTGCCTGGAGTGGGTTATCTGGGCAGCCCCAGCATTTT.

The V gene is TRBV6-5, the J gene TRBJ2-1; D remains unclear. The ends were cut back, 3 bases at V and 4 bases at J, with 16 bases in the middle. Germline CDR1 MNHEY, CDR2 SVGAGI. This CDR3 comprises 16 residues. For the CDR3, the DNA is TGTGCCAGCAGTTATCTTCCCGAGAAGGTTTACAATGAGCAGTTCTTC. Its translation is CASSYLPEKVYNEQFF.

This clonotype was counted between two and nine times. The chain joins TRBV19 to TRBJ1-1, with 9 positions matching TRBD1. The V gene's germline CDR1 is LNHDA and CDR2 SQIVND (reference sequence). This CDR3 has 16 residues. The V and J ends lost 7 bases and 0 bases, in that order; junction bases with no gene match: 9. The CDR3 loop reads CASTWDRAYMNTEAFF. Here the CDR3 DNA reads TGTGCCAGTACGTGGGACAGGGCCTACATGAACACTGAAGCTTTCTTT. The entire variable domain, with the rest obtained from reference TRBV19 and TRBJ1-1, is as follows: DGGITQSPKYLFRKEGQNVTLSCEQNLNHDAMYWYRQDPGQGLRLIYYSQIVNDFQKGDIAEGYSVSREKKESFPLTVTSAQKNPTAFYLCASTWDRAYMNTEAFFGQGTRLTVV.

This clonotype was recorded many times. V is TRBV28 and J is TRBJ1-1; perhaps TRBD1 as D (5 bases). Germline-derived CDR1 and CDR2 are MDHEN and SYDVKM. The ends were cut back, 7 bases at V and 3 bases at J, with 18 bases in the middle. This CDR3 spans 15 amino acids. CDR3: CASNLKTVWDTEAFF. CDR3 in DNA: TGTGCCAGCAATCTAAAGACAGTCTGGGACACTGAAGCTTTCTTT.

The chain uses TRBV3-1 and TRBJ2-7; a weak D match, TRBD1 (6 bases). Germline V gene data show CDR1 as LGHDT and CDR2 as YNNKEL (reference sequence). Trimming stripped 1 base from V and 4 bases from J, with 14 bases between. This CDR3 has 15 residues. CDR3 region: CASSQGFVRGYEQYF. CDR3 nucleotide sequence: TGTGCCAGCAGCCAAGGTTTTGTCAGGGGTTACGAGCAGTACTTC.

This clonotype was recorded a few times. The V gene is TRBV2, the J gene TRBJ1-2; possibly TRBD1 for D (5 bases). V was trimmed by 4 bases and J by 4 bases, leaving 13 bases between them. This CDR3 region has 14 residues. Per the germline V gene, CDR1 is SNHLY and CDR2 is FYNNEI. The CDR3 bases are TGTGCCAGCAGTGGGTCAGGGATTTTCTATGGCTACACCTTC. Its translation: CASSGSGIFYGYTF.

The chain combines TRBV19 with TRBJ2-7, with 9 bases matching TRBD2. V lost 9 bases, J lost 6 bases, and 12 bases stayed unmatched. The CDR3 extends over 14 amino acids. Germline V lookup: CDR1 LNHDA, CDR2 SQIVND (reference sequence). The CDR3, as DNA: TGTGCCAGCAGGAAAACCGGGACTAGCACCGAGCAGTACTTC. This translates into CASRKTGTSTEQYF.

This sequence joins TRBV12-3 or TRBV12-4 and TRBJ2-1; weak D call: TRBD2 (6 bases). Trimming cost V 4 bases and J 5 bases, with 12 bases left between them. This CDR3 region has 14 residues. The CDR3 DNA sequence: TGTGCCAGCAGTTGGGCAGGAGGGGACAATGAGCAGTTCTTC. Translated, it gives CASSWAGGDNEQFF.